This TCR beta chain was found in a study of a mutant IDH1 vaccine in newly diagnosed glioma. Study-wide background: Patients had received radiotherapy, temozolomide, or both previously, most receiving both.

Time point denoted: week 47, end of study. The study gave 300 ug of mutant IDH1 20-mer peptide per vaccine dose, with topical imiquimod. During weeks 1, 3, 5, 7, 11, 15, 19 and 23, patients received eight vaccinations. Turning to this clone: Its antigen is not identified.

V was shortened by 7 bases and J by 6 bases, with 20 bases between the two germline ends. This CDR3 comprises 15 residues. Germline loops: CDR1 LNHDA, CDR2 SQIVND (reference sequence). Measured with immunoSEQ multiplex PCR; TCRdb has only the in-frame clones, and not every one. The sample includes tens of thousands of clones, roughly four fifths of them seen just once. The sequence derives from a woman aged 45-65 years with glioma. Here the sequenced sample was PBMCs, taken from a glioma patient whose treatment included an IDH1 peptide vaccine. V is TRBV19 and J is TRBJ2-3, with D perhaps TRBD1 (6 bases). CDR3 sequence (DNA): TGTGCCAGTACCAGTCGGAACAGGGAGATTGATACGCAGTATTTT. As protein: CASTSRNREIDTQYF.